The rows below give T cell receptor beta chains drawn from one sample of a study of cytomegalovirus exposure and HLA in healthy donors. TCRdb's table, derived via immunoSEQ multiplex PCR, lists solely in-frame clones and lacks some. This listing includes more than 95,000 clones. Sequences were obtained from PBMCs. These TCRs come from a man between 25 and 39 years old in good health and CMV-seronegative. CDR3s include the opening cysteine and the closing phenylalanine or tryptophan. Each record gives: V gene, J gene, D gene, CDR3 protein. The D gene is left open where the match is weak.

v_gene: TRBV5-1; j_gene: TRBJ2-1; d_gene: TRBD2; CDR3aa: CASTPSTLPGGGAYNEQFF
v_gene: TRBV27; j_gene: TRBJ1-1; d_gene: .; CDR3aa: CASSLDSTLNTEAFF
v_gene: TRBV28; j_gene: TRBJ1-1; d_gene: .; CDR3aa: CASSFGSLGKGTNEAFF
v_gene: TRBV29-1; j_gene: TRBJ2-5; d_gene: TRBD1; CDR3aa: CSVDGTGETQYF
v_gene: TRBV2; j_gene: TRBJ2-5; d_gene: TRBD2; CDR3aa: CASTPQTSGRLGETQYF
v_gene: TRBV2; j_gene: TRBJ2-4; d_gene: TRBD1; CDR3aa: CASSQGVANIQYF
v_gene: TRBV18; j_gene: TRBJ2-1; d_gene: TRBD2; CDR3aa: CASSPPLAGGPGDEQFF
v_gene: TRBV27; j_gene: TRBJ2-7; d_gene: TRBD1; CDR3aa: CASSLSHRTGSWYEQYF
v_gene: TRBV14; j_gene: TRBJ1-6; d_gene: TRBD1; CDR3aa: CASSHRDRGESPLHF
v_gene: TRBV5-1; j_gene: TRBJ2-2; d_gene: TRBD1; CDR3aa: CASSFRQGSDTGELFF
v_gene: TRBV7-3; j_gene: TRBJ1-6; d_gene: .; CDR3aa: CASSPPQGRKASYNSPLHF
v_gene: TRBV19; j_gene: TRBJ1-5; d_gene: .; CDR3aa: CASSIEPVYSNQPQHF
v_gene: TRBV28; j_gene: TRBJ2-5; d_gene: .; CDR3aa: CASTTRGGTETQYF
v_gene: TRBV2; j_gene: TRBJ2-3; d_gene: .; CDR3aa: CASSETSRGDTQYF
v_gene: TRBV6-6; j_gene: TRBJ2-7; d_gene: TRBD2; CDR3aa: CASSFSGSYEQYF
v_gene: TRBV19; j_gene: TRBJ1-3; d_gene: .; CDR3aa: CASSIVGYSGNTIYF
v_gene: TRBV5-1; j_gene: TRBJ1-1; d_gene: .; CDR3aa: CASSLNPGMNTEAFF
v_gene: TRBV10-3; j_gene: TRBJ2-5; d_gene: TRBD2; CDR3aa: CAISGTSDYQETQYF
v_gene: TRBV5-1; j_gene: TRBJ1-4; d_gene: .; CDR3aa: CASSLSYPGEKLFF
v_gene: TRBV2; j_gene: TRBJ2-7; d_gene: TRBD2; CDR3aa: CASSQLAGGGEQYF
v_gene: TRBV28; j_gene: TRBJ2-7; d_gene: .; CDR3aa: CASSKGLDGLVYEQYF
v_gene: TRBV11-2; j_gene: TRBJ1-1; d_gene: .; CDR3aa: CASDPIRNTEAFF
v_gene: TRBV5-1; j_gene: TRBJ1-1; d_gene: .; CDR3aa: CASSFAGGTEAFF
v_gene: TRBV29-1; j_gene: TRBJ2-5; d_gene: .; CDR3aa: CSGGAGGQRDHQETQYF
v_gene: TRBV6-1; j_gene: TRBJ2-7; d_gene: TRBD2; CDR3aa: CASRPRGGRTYEQYF
v_gene: TRBV4-2; j_gene: TRBJ2-3; d_gene: TRBD2; CDR3aa: CASSLQPGTSGDTDTQYF
v_gene: TRBV11-2; j_gene: TRBJ2-3; d_gene: TRBD1; CDR3aa: CASSITGVGTDTQYF
v_gene: TRBV7-3; j_gene: TRBJ2-3; d_gene: .; CDR3aa: CASRASSTDTQYF
v_gene: TRBV28; j_gene: TRBJ2-2; d_gene: TRBD1; CDR3aa: CASRRQGINTGELFF
v_gene: TRBV28; j_gene: TRBJ2-2; d_gene: TRBD1; CDR3aa: CASSFVQGVAGELFF
v_gene: TRBV7-9; j_gene: TRBJ2-2; d_gene: .; CDR3aa: CASSGPLNTGELFF
v_gene: TRBV7-9; j_gene: TRBJ2-5; d_gene: .; CDR3aa: CASSPLAVETQYF
v_gene: TRBV7-9; j_gene: TRBJ1-6; d_gene: .; CDR3aa: CASSLDGRGFNSPLHF
v_gene: TRBV4-3; j_gene: TRBJ2-1; d_gene: .; CDR3aa: CASSQERGYDNEQFF
v_gene: TRBV28; j_gene: TRBJ1-2; d_gene: .; CDR3aa: CASSFGQNYGYTF
v_gene: TRBV10-2; j_gene: TRBJ2-5; d_gene: TRBD2; CDR3aa: CASRQNRLAQETQYF
v_gene: TRBV11-2; j_gene: TRBJ2-7; d_gene: TRBD2; CDR3aa: CASSFGAGGNYEQYF
v_gene: TRBV4-2; j_gene: TRBJ2-1; d_gene: .; CDR3aa: CASSQEGGEAYNEQFF
v_gene: TRBV29-1; j_gene: TRBJ2-7; d_gene: .; CDR3aa: CSVVLSYEQYF
v_gene: TRBV27; j_gene: TRBJ1-1; d_gene: .; CDR3aa: CASQLGGGLERAFF
v_gene: TRBV7-9; j_gene: TRBJ2-7; d_gene: .; CDR3aa: CASSFQRNFYEQYF
v_gene: TRBV13; j_gene: TRBJ2-1; d_gene: TRBD2; CDR3aa: CASSLIGLAGGNEQFF
v_gene: TRBV19; j_gene: TRBJ2-1; d_gene: TRBD2; CDR3aa: CASSAMVAGGPVNEQFF